Included here is one T cell receptor (beta chain) sequence, with context. The CDR3 is 16 residues long. Germline CDR1 MDHEN, CDR2 SYDVKM. The V segment lost 3 bases and the J segment 8 bases; nucleotides outside the gene matches: 10. This sample is part of a study of OX40 agonist ivuxolimab in advanced cancers. The data were produced by immunoSEQ multiplex PCR, yet TCRdb's version contains in-frame clones alone and is incomplete. The table shows over 100,000 clones, with roughly 95% occurring only once. Sequencing was performed on CD4+ or CD8+ T cells sorted from blood, taken in a trial of the OX40 agonist ivuxolimab. The sequence derives from an adult with an advanced solid tumor such as melanoma, head and neck, liver or kidney cancer. The chain combines TRBV28 with TRBJ2-1; 10 bases fit TRBD2. CDR3 region: CASSLAGSGTSDEQFF. The CDR3 DNA is TGTGCCAGCAGTTTGGCGGGGTCCGGGACTAGCGATGAGCAGTTCTTC.